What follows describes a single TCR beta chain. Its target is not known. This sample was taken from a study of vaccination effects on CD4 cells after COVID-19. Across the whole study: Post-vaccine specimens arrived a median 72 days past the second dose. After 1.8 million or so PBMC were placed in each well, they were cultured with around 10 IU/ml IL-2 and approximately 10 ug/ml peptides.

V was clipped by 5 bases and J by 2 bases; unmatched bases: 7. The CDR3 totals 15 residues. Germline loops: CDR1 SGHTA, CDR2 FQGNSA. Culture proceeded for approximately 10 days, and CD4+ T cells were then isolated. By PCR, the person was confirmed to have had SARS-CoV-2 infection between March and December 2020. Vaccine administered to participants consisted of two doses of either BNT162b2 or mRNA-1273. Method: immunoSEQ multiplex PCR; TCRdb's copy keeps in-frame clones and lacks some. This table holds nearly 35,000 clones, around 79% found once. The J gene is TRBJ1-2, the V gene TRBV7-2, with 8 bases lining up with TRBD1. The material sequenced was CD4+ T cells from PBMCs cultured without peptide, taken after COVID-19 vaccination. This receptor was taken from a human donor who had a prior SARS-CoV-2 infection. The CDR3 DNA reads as TGTGCCAGCAGCGAGGGACAGGAGGGGAACTATGGCTACACCTTC. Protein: CASSEGQEGNYGYTF.